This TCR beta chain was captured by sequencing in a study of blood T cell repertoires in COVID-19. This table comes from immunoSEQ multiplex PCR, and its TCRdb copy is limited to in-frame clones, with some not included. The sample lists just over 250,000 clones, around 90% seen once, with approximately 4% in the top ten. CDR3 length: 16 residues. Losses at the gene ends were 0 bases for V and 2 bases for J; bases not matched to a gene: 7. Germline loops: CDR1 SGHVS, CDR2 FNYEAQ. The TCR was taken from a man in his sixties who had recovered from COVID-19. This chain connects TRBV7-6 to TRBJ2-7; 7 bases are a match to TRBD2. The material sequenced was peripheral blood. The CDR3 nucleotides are TGTGCCAGCAGCTTAGCGCCATCAGGGAGGGCCTACGAGCAGTACTTC. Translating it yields CASSLAPSGRAYEQYF.